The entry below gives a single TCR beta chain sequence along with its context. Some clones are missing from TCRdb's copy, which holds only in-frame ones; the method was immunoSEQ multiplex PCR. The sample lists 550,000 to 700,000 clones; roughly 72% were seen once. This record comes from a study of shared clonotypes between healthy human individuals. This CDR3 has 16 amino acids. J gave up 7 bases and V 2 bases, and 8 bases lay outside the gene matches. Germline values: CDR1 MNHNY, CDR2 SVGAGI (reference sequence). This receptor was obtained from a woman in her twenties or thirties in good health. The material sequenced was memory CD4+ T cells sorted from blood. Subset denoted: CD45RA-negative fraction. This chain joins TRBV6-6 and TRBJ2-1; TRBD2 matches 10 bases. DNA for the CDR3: TGTGCCAGCAGTTACGCCTTAGCGGGAGGTAGTAATGAGCAGTTCTTC. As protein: CASSYALAGGSNEQFF.